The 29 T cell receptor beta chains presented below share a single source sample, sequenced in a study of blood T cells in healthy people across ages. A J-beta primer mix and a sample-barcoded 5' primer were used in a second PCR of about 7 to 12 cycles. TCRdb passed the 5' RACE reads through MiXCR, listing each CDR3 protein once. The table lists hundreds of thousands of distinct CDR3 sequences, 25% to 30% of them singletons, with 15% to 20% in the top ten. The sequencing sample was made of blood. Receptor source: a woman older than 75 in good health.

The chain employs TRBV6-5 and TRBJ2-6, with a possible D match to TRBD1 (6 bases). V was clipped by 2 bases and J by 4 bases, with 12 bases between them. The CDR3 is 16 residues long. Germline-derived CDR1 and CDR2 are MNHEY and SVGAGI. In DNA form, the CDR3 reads TGTGCCAGCAGTTACCAACAGGGTGCGGGGGCCAACGTCCTGACTTTC. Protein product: CASSYQQGAGANVLTF.

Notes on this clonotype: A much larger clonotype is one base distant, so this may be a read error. The CDR3 nucleotides are TGTGCCAGCAGTGGCCTGAAGGAGCAGTTCTTC. It specifies CASSGLKEQFF. The V call is TRBV25-1, the J call TRBJ2-1; no definite D call. The CDR3 covers 11 residues. The germline V and J ends were trimmed by 4 bases and 10 bases, with 8 bases remaining between them. Per the germline V gene, CDR1 is MGHDK and CDR2 is SYGVNS.

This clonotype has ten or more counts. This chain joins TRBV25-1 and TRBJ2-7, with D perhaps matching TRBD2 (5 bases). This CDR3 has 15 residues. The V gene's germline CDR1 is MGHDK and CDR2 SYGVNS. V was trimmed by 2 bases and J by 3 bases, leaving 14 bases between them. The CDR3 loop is CASSETGILFYEQYF. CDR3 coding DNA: TGTGCCAGCAGTGAAACCGGGATCCTGTTCTACGAGCAGTACTTC.

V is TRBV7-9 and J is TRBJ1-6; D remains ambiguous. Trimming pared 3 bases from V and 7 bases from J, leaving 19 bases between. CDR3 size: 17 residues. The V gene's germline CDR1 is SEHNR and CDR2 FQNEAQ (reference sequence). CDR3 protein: CASSFPSREASNSPLHF. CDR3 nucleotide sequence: TGTGCCAGCAGCTTTCCAAGCCGGGAGGCCTCCAATTCACCCCTCCACTTT.

The DNA for the CDR3 is TGCGCCAGCAGCCAAGGATCTCCCCTTGAGTATGGCTACACCTTC. It translates to CASSQGSPLEYGYTF. The V and J genes are TRBV4-3 and TRBJ1-2, with D hard to call. The CDR3 has 15 residues. Deletions cut 1 base from V and 5 bases from J, with 14 bases between. Looked up from germline, CDR1 is LGHNA and CDR2 is YSLEER.

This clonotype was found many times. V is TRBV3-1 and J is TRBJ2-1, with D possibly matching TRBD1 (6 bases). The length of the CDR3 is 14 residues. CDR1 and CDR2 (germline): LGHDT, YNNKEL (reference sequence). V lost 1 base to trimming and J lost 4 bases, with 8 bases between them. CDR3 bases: TGTGCCAGCAGCCAAGTACAGGGTTACAATGAGCAGTTCTTC. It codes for CASSQVQGYNEQFF.

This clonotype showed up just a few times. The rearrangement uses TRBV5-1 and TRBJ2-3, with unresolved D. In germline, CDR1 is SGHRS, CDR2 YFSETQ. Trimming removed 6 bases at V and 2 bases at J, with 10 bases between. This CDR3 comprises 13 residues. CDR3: CASNWTHTDTQYF. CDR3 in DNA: TGCGCCAGCAACTGGACGCACACAGATACGCAGTATTTT.

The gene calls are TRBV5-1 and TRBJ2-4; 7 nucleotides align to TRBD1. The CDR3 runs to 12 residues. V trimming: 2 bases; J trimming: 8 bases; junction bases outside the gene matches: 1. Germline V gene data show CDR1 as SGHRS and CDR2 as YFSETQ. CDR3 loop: CASSFDRDIQYF. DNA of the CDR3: TGCGCCAGCAGCTTCGACAGGGACATTCAGTACTTC. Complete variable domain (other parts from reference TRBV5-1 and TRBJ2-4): KAGVTQTPRYLIKTRGQQVTLSCSPISGHRSVSWYQQTPGQGLQFLFEYFSETQRNKGNFPGRFSGRQFSNSRSEMNVSTLELGDSALYLCASSFDRDIQYFGAGTRLSVL.

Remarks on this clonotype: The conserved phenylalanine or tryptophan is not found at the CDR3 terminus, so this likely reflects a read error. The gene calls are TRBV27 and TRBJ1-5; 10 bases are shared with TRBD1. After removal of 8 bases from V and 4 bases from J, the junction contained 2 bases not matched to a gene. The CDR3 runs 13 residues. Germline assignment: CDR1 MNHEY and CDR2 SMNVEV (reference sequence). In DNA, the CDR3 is TGTGCCAGCCGGACAGGGGGTAATCAGCCCCAGCATGTT. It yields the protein CASRTGGNQPQHV.

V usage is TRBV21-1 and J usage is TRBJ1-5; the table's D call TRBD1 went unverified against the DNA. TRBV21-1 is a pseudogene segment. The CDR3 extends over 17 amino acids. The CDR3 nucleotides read TGTGCCAGCAGCAAAGTGCGTCGGACAATGCGCAATCAGCCCCAGCATTTT. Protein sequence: CASSKVRRTMRNQPQHF.

The CDR3 sequence: CSARDVRGKYEQYF. The CDR3 DNA reads as TGCAGTGCTAGAGATGTAAGGGGGAAATACGAGCAGTACTTC. The J gene is TRBJ2-4, the V gene TRBV20-1, with D possibly TRBD1 on 6 matching bases. The DNA end is a closer match to TRBJ2-7, so the J assignment may be wrong. CDR3 length: 14 residues. Germline V CDR1 and CDR2: DFQATT, SNEGSKA (reference sequence).

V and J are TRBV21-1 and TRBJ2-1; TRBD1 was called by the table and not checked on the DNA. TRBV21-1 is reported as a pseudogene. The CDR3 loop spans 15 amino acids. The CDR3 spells CANSMPARDGYEQFF. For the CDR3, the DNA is TGTGCTAACAGCATGCCGGCGCGAGATGGTTATGAGCAGTTCTTC.

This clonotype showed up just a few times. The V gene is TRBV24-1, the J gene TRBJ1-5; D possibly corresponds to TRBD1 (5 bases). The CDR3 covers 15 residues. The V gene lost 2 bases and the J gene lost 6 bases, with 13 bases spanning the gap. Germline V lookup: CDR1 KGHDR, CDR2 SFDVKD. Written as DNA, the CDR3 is TGTGCCACCAGTGATTCCACCCCAGGGCCTCAGCCCCAGCATTTT. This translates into CATSDSTPGPQPQHF.

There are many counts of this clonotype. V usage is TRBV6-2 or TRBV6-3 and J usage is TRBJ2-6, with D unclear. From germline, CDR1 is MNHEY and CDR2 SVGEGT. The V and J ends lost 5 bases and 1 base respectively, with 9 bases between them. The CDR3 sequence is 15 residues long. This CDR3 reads CASSQTSSGANVLTF. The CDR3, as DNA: TGTGCCAGCAGTCAGACATCATCTGGGGCCAACGTCCTGACTTTC.

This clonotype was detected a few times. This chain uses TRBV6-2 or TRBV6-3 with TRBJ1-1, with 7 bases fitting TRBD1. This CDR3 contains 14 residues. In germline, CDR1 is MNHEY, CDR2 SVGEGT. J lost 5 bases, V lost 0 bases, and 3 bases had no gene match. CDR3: CASSYSDRDTEAFF. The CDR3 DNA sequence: TGTGCCAGCAGTTACTCAGACAGGGATACTGAAGCTTTCTTT.

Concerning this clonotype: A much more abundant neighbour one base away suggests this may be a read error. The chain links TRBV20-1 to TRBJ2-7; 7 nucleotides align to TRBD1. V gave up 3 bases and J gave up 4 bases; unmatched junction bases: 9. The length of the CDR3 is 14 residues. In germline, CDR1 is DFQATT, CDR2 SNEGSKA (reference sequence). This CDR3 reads CSASTGTACYEQYF. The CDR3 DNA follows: TGCAGTGCTAGTACCGGGACAGCGTGTTACGAGCAGTACTTC.

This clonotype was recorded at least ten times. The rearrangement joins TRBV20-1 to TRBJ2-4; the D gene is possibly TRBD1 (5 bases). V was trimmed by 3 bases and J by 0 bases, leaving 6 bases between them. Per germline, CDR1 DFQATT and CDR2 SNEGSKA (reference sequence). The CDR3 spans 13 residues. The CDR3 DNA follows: TGCAGTGCTAGCAGGGCAGCCAAAAACATTCAGTACTTC. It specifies CSASRAAKNIQYF.

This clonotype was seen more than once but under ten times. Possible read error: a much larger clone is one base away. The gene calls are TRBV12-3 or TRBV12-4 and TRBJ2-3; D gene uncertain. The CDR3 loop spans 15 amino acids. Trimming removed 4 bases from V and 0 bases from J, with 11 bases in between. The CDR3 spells CASSYDKGSTDTQYF. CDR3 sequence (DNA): TGTGCCAGCAGTTACGACAAGGGAAGCACAGATACGCAGTATTTT.

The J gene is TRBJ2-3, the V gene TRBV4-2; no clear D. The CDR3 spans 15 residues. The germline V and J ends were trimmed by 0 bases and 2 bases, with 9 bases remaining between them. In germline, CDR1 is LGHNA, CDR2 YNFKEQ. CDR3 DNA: TGTGCCAGCAGCCAAGATTGGGGTACCACAGATACGCAGTATTTT. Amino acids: CASSQDWGTTDTQYF.

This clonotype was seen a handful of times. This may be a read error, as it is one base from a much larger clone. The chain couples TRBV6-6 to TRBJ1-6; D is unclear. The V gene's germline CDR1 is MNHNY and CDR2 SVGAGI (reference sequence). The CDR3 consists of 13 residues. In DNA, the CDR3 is TGTGCCAGCGTCGGGCAGGAAGGATCACCCCCCCACTTT. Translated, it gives CASVGQEGSPPHF.

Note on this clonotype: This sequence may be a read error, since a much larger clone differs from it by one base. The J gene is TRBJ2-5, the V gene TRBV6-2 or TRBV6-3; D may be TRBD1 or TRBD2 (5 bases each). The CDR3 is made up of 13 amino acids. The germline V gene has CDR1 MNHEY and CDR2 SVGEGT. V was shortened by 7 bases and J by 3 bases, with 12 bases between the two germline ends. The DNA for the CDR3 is TGTGCCAGCAATGTCGGGGCTAAAGAGACCCAGTACTTC. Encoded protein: CASNVGAKETQYF.

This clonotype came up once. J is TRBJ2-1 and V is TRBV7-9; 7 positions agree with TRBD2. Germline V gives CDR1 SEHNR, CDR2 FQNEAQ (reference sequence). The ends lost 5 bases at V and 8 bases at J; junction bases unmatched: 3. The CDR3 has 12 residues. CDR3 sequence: CASSRAGYEQFF. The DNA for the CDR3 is TGTGCCAGCAGCAGAGCGGGGTATGAGCAGTTCTTC.

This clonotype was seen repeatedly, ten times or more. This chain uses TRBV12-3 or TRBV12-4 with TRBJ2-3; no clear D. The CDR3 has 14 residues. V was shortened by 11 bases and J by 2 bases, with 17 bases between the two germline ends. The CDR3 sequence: CASLVDGVTDTQYF. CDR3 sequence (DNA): TGTGCCTCACTCGTCGACGGAGTCACAGATACGCAGTATTTT.

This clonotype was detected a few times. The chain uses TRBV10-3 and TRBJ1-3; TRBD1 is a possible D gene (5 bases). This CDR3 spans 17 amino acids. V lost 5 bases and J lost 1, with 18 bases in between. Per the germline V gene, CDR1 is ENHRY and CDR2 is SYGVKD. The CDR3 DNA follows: TGTGCCATCAGTCCCTCCGGGACCCCCCTATCTGGAAACACCATATATTTT. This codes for CAISPSGTPLSGNTIYF.

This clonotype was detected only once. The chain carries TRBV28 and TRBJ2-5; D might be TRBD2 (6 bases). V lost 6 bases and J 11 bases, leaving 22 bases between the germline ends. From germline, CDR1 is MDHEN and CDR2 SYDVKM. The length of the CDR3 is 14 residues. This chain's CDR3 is CASSQGGTSQEQYF. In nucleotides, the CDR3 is TGTGCCAGCAGCCAGGGAGGAACTAGTCAGGAGCAGTACTTC.

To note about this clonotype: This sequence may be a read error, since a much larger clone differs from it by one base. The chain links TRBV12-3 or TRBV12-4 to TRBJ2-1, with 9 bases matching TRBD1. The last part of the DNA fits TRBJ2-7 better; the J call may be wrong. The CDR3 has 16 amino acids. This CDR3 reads CASSPLQGATYNEQYF. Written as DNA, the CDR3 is TGTGCCAGCAGTCCCTTACAGGGGGCAACCTACAATGAGCAGTACTTC.

CDR3 coding DNA: TGCGCCAGCAGCCAACCAGGGGTCCCTGGAAACACCATATATTTT. Protein: CASSQPGVPGNTIYF. V is TRBV4-3 and J is TRBJ1-3; possibly TRBD1 for D (6 bases). The germline V gene encodes CDR1 LGHNA and CDR2 YSLEER. CDR3 length equals 15 residues. Trimming removed 2 bases at V and 2 bases at J, with 10 bases between.

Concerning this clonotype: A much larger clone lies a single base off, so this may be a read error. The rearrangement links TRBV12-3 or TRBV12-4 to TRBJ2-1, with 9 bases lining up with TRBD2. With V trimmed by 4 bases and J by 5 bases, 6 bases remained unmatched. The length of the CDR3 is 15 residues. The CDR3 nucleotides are TGTGCCAGCAGTTATGCGCTAGCGGGGAACAATGAGCAGTTCTTC. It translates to CASSYALAGNNEQFF.

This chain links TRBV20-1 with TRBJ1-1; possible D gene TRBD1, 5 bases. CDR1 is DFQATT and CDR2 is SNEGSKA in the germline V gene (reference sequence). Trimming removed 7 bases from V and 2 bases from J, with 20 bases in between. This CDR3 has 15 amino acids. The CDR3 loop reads CSGKSRQSLNTEAFF. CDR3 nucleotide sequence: TGCAGTGGCAAATCCCGACAGAGTTTAAACACTGAAGCTTTCTTT.